The clone carrying this T cell receptor (beta chain) is medium-sized within its sample. The data belong to a study of T-cell memory formation after mild COVID-19. TCRdb re-called the 5' RACE reads through MiXCR, storing one row per CDR3 protein. Altogether about 82,000 distinct CDR3 sequences are present, 10% to 15% being singletons, with the ten largest covering about a quarter. The clonotype was recovered from an adult woman who had mild COVID-19 (a few samples of this study predate the infection). Cell type and time point are not known. The sample consisted of PBMCs or a T cell subset sorted from them (not recorded which).

DNA for the CDR3: TGTGCCAGCAGCCCGGGACTAGGAGACACCGGGGAGCTGTTTTTT. This translates into CASSPGLGDTGELFF. The chain employs TRBV7-3 and TRBJ2-2, with 8 positions matching TRBD2. This CDR3 is built from 15 residues. The junction had 5 bases not matched to a gene; V was cut back by 5 bases and J by 3 bases. Germline lookup yields CDR1 SGHTA and CDR2 FQGTGA.